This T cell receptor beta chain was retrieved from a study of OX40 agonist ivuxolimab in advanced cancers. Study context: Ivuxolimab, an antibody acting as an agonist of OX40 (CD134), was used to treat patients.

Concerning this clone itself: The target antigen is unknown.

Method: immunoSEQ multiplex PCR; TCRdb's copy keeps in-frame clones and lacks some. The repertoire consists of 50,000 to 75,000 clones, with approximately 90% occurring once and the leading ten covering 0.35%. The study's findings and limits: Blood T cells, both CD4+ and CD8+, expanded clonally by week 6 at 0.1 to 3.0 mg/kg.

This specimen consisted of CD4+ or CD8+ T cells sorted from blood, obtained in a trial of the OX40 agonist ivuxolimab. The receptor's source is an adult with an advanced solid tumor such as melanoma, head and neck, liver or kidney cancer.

CDR3 residues: CASSEVLETQYF. The CDR3 region has the DNA TGTGCCAGCAGTGAAGTTCTCGAGACCCAGTACTTC. V gene TRBV6-1 combines with J gene TRBJ2-5, with D uncertain. This CDR3 has 12 amino acids. Germline-derived CDR1 and CDR2 are MNHNS and SASEGT. V gave up 1 base and J gave up 5 bases, with 5 bases separating them.